This T cell receptor (beta chain) was recovered during a study of T-cell memory formation after mild COVID-19. This clonotype was counted only a few times. Trimming shortened V by 2 bases and J by 6 bases, and 12 bases separated the two germline ends. CDR1 is SGHNT and CDR2 is YYREEE in the germline V gene (reference sequence). The CDR3 has 14 amino acids. TCRdb processed the 5' RACE reads anew with MiXCR; each CDR3 protein has one entry. Of around 390,000 distinct CDR3 sequences listed, around a sixth are singletons. The chain combines TRBV5-4 with TRBJ2-1; possible D gene TRBD1, 5 bases. The source of this sequence is a man in his late teens or twenties who had mild COVID-19 (a few samples of this study predate the infection). Cell type and time point are not known. The sample comprised PBMCs or a T cell subset sorted from them (not recorded which). The CDR3 sequence is CASSFGPGFNEQFF. As DNA, the CDR3 is TGTGCCAGCAGCTTTGGTCCAGGGTTCAATGAGCAGTTCTTC.